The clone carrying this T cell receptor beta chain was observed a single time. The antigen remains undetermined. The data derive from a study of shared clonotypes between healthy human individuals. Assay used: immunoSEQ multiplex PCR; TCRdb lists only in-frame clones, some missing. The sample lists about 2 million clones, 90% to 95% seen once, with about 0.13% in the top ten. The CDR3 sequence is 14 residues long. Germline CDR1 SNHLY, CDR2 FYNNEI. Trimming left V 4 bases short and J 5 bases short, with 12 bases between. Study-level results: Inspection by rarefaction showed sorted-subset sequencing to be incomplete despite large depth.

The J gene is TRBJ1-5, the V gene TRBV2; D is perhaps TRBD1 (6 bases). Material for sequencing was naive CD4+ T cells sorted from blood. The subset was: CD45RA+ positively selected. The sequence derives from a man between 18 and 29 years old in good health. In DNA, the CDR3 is TGTGCCAGCAGTGGGCAGGGGACATATCAGCCCCAGCATTTT. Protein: CASSGQGTYQPQHF.